Given below is one T cell receptor beta chain in context. These data are taken from a study of beta chain features in type 1 diabetes. CDR3 size: 15 residues. V lost 6 bases and J lost 3; bases outside the gene matches: 7. CDR1 and CDR2 from the germline V gene are SGHAT and FQNNGV. TCRB transcripts that were expressed got sequenced, as all of the isolated RNA had been reverse transcribed. TCRdb keeps only in-frame clones here, not all; method: immunoSEQ multiplex PCR. The data hold under 950,000 clones, with roughly a sixth observed a single time. This rearrangement joins TRBV11-2 to TRBJ2-1; 8 bases align to TRBD2. Sequences were obtained from naive CD4+ T cells from blood. The TCR was taken from a woman aged 18-30 years in good health. CDR3 residues: CASSSSGSGYNEQFF. CDR3 coding DNA: TGTGCCAGCAGTTCGAGCGGGAGTGGCTACAATGAGCAGTTCTTC.